The 14 T cell receptor beta chains listed next were all sequenced from one sample in a study of neurological immune-mediated disorders. One entry per CDR3 protein results from TCRdb running MiXCR on the 5' RACE reads. The table has some 68,000 distinct CDR3 sequences, approximately 14% seen once; the top ten hold 4.6%. The time point is: longitudinal time-point 1 (baseline). The sample taken for sequencing was PBMCs. The receptors were gathered from a female donor with HTLV-1-associated myelopathy (HAM/TSP).

In regard to this clonotype: This may be a read error: a much more frequent sequence differs by one nucleotide. This chain joins TRBV5-1 and TRBJ2-1; maybe TRBD1 (7 bases). V lost 7 bases and J 0 bases, leaving 20 bases between the germline ends. Germline V gene lookup returns CDR1 SGHRS and CDR2 YFSETQ. The CDR3 spans 17 residues. In nucleotides, the CDR3 is TGCGCCAGCCGCTCCCCGGGGGACAGTGCCTCCTACAATGAGCAGTTCTTC. Amino acid sequence: CASRSPGDSASYNEQFF.

This clonotype showed up many times. The chain carries TRBV5-1 and TRBJ2-7, with D unclear. Germline assignment: CDR1 SGHRS and CDR2 YFSETQ. There are 14 residues in the CDR3. V was cut by 6 bases and J by 0 bases, with 13 bases left in between. CDR3 in DNA: TGCGCCAGCACCGACCCTAAGGACTCCTACGAGCAGTACTTC. It encodes CASTDPKDSYEQYF.

Comment on this clonotype: A read error is possible here, since a much larger clone lies one base away. J is TRBJ1-5 and V is TRBV6-2 or TRBV6-3; TRBD1 is a possible D gene (6 bases). Germline loops: CDR1 MNHEY, CDR2 SVGEGT. The CDR3 has 15 amino acids. The CDR3 DNA reads as TGTGCCAGCAGGCGACAGGCCACCTCTGATCAGCCCCATCATTTT. Encoded protein: CASRRQATSDQPHHF.

V usage is TRBV29-1 and J usage is TRBJ2-2, with a possible D match to TRBD1 (6 bases). This CDR3 spans 14 amino acids. Germline V gene sequence: CDR1 SQVTM, CDR2 ANQGSEA. Deletions cut 6 bases from V and 6 bases from J, with 17 bases between. The CDR3 region has the DNA TGCAGCGTAAAAGATCAGGGGTTGGCCGGGGAGCTGTTTTTT. Its protein product is CSVKDQGLAGELFF.

The table lists this clonotype with many counts. This chain links TRBV28 with TRBJ2-5; 11 bases line up with TRBD1. The CDR3 consists of 15 residues. V lost 1 base and J lost 3; bases outside the gene matches: 1. The germline V gene has CDR1 MDHEN and CDR2 SYDVKM. CDR3 sequence (DNA): TGTGCCAGCAGTTTATCGGGACAGGGGGAAGAGACCCAGTACTTC. Translating it yields CASSLSGQGEETQYF.

V and J are TRBV20-1 and TRBJ2-1, with TRBD1 identical over 8 bases. Germline-derived CDR1 and CDR2 are DFQATT and SNEGSKA (reference sequence). The trim removed 4 bases at V and 6 bases at J, leaving 8 bases unmatched. CDR3 length: 14 amino acids. The CDR3 coding sequence is TGCAGTGCTAAGGACAGGGCGGGACTCAATGAGCAGTTCTTC. Protein product: CSAKDRAGLNEQFF.

This clonotype was counted many times. The genes are TRBV5-5 and TRBJ2-1; D gene unclear. Germline V gene lookup returns CDR1 SGHKS and CDR2 YYEKEE (reference sequence). The CDR3 extends over 14 amino acids. V dropped 0 bases and J dropped 7 bases, with 11 bases sitting between them. In DNA form, the CDR3 reads TGTGCCAGCAGCTTGGGGCTTAAAGGTAATGAGCAGTTCTTC. It yields the protein CASSLGLKGNEQFF.

The rearrangement uses TRBV4-2 and TRBJ1-1; D is possibly TRBD1 (5 bases). V was clipped by 5 bases and J by 8 bases, with 9 bases between them. Germline V gene lookup returns CDR1 LGHNA and CDR2 YNFKEQ. The CDR3 is 11 residues long. The CDR3 sequence is CASSGTTEAFF. As DNA, the CDR3 is TGTGCCAGCAGCGGGACGACGGAAGCTTTCTTT.

This clonotype occurred many times. The rearrangement joins TRBV7-9 to TRBJ2-3, with 8 positions matching TRBD1. V lost 5 bases to trimming and J lost 4 bases; unmatched junction nucleotides: 2. CDR3 length: 13 amino acids. The germline CDR1 and CDR2 sequences are SEHNR and FQNEAQ (reference sequence). In DNA, the CDR3 is TGTGCCAGCAGCGGACAGGGTTCAGATACGCAGTATTTT. Its protein product is CASSGQGSDTQYF. The whole variable domain, remainder taken from reference TRBV7-9 and TRBJ2-3, is DTGVSQNPRHKITKRGQNVTFRCDPISEHNRLYWYRQTLGQGPEFLTYFQNEAQLEKSRLLSDRFSAERPKGSFSTLEIQRTEQGDSAMYLCASSGQGSDTQYFGPGTRLTVL.

The chain links TRBV7-2 to TRBJ2-7, with 10 bases identical to TRBD1. Germline V CDR1 and CDR2: SGHTA, FQGNSA. This CDR3 spans 13 amino acids. The V gene end was trimmed by 1 base and the J gene end by 9 bases; junction bases not matched to a gene: 3. CDR3 nucleotides: TGTGCCAGCAGCTTAGGAGGGGACAGGGGGCAGTACTTC. Its protein is CASSLGGDRGQYF. The full variable domain, rest sourced from reference TRBV7-2 and TRBJ2-7, is GAGVSQSPSNKVTEKGKDVELRCDPISGHTALYWYRQSLGQGLEFLIYFQGNSAPDKSGLPSDRFSAERTGGSVSTLTIQRTQQEDSAVYLCASSLGGDRGQYFGPGTRLTVT.

This clonotype showed up many times. The chain couples TRBV5-1 to TRBJ2-7, with TRBD2 matching over 11 bases. The CDR3 has 15 residues. With 1 base clipped from V and 2 bases from J, the junction kept 2 bases outside the gene matches. CDR1 and CDR2 from the germline V gene are SGHRS and YFSETQ. The CDR3 loop is CASSLTSGGPYEQYF. The CDR3 DNA sequence: TGCGCCAGCAGCTTGACTAGCGGGGGACCCTACGAGCAGTACTTC.

This clonotype was seen repeatedly, ten times or more. The rearrangement joins TRBV5-1 to TRBJ2-2; possibly TRBD2 for D (5 bases). This CDR3 has 16 residues. Trimming cost V 0 bases and J 1 base, with 10 bases left between them. Germline CDR1 SGHRS, CDR2 YFSETQ. The chain's CDR3 is CASSLVRDRNTGELFF. CDR3 in DNA: TGCGCCAGCAGCTTGGTCCGGGATCGGAACACCGGGGAGCTGTTTTTT.

The J gene is TRBJ2-1, the V gene TRBV5-1; D ambiguous. The CDR3 extends over 15 amino acids. V was pared by 0 bases and J by 8 bases, with 15 bases between. Germline CDR1 is SGHRS and CDR2 is YFSETQ. Here the CDR3 reads CASSLVPAWNHEQFF. DNA of the CDR3: TGCGCCAGCAGCTTGGTTCCAGCGTGGAACCATGAGCAGTTCTTC.

The table lists this clonotype with many counts. This sequence joins TRBV6-5 and TRBJ1-1; D gene ambiguous. This CDR3 comprises 13 residues. Germline CDR1 MNHEY, CDR2 SVGAGI. V was cut by 4 bases and J by 11 bases, with 17 bases left in between. This chain's CDR3 is CASSWGFGSGAFF. The CDR3 nucleotides read TGTGCCAGCAGTTGGGGTTTCGGGTCGGGGGCTTTCTTT.